This T cell receptor beta chain was captured by sequencing in a study of blood T cell repertoires in COVID-19. At the level of the study: Specimens from acute and convalescent COVID-19 originated in the United States, Italy and Spain.

This clone has more than one count but fewer than ten. TCRdb keeps only in-frame clones here, not all; method: immunoSEQ multiplex PCR. The sample carries a few hundred thousand clones, 85% recorded once. In germline, CDR1 is SGHRS, CDR2 YFSETQ. CDR3 length equals 14 residues. V dropped 1 base and J dropped 10; count of bases not matched to a gene: 10. Grouping used clinical history reported by participants in a survey and questionnaire. Sequencing was done on a sample of PBMCs or T cells enriched from blood (not recorded which). The source of this sequence is a woman in her fifties or sixties who had recovered from COVID-19. The chain has TRBV5-1 and TRBJ1-2, with 7 bases identical to TRBD1. In DNA, the CDR3 is TGCGCCAGCAGCTTGACAAATTCGGGACAGTTCTACACCTTC. Protein: CASSLTNSGQFYTF.